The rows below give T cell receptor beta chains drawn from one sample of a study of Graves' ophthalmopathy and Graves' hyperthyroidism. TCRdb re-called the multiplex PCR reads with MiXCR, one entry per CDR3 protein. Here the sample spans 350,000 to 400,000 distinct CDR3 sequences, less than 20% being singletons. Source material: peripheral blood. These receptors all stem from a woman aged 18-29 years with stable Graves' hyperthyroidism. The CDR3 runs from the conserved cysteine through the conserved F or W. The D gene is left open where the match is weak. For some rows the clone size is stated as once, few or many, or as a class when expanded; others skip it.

TGTGCCAGCATGCTCTCAGATTATGGCTACACCTTC	CASMLSDYGYTF	TRBJ1-2	12	NA	NA	TRBV7-9
TGTGCCAGTAGTATGGGCCCCCCCCCGATATACAGGGAGGATACTGAAGCTTTCTTT	CASSMGPPPIYREDTEAFF	TRBJ1-1	19	NA	many	TRBV19
TGTGCCAGCAAGCTCGGGGGGACTCAGCCCCAGCATTTT	CASKLGGTQPQHF	TRBJ1-5	13	NA	many	TRBV7-8
TGCGCCAGCAGACCTAGGACGGCACACACTGAAGCTTTCTTT	CASRPRTAHTEAFF	TRBJ1-1	14	NA	many	TRBV5-1
TGTGCCAGCAGTTTTGGGACGGCGGGCGAGCAGTACTTC	CASSFGTAGEQYF	TRBJ2-7	13	NA	many	TRBV7-9
TGTGCCAGCAGTCACCCTCTCGAACTAGCGGGGCTTGATTACGAGCAGTACTTC	CASSHPLELAGLDYEQYF	TRBJ2-7	18	TRBD2	many	TRBV6-4
TGTGCCAGCAGTTACTCGAGGTCCGGAGCACGAAACATTCAGTACTTC	CASSYSRSGARNIQYF	TRBJ2-4	16	NA	many	TRBV6-5
TGTGCCAGCAGTTCCAGAGTTACTGAAGCTTTCTTT	CASSSRVTEAFF	TRBJ1-1	12	NA	many	TRBV6-2/TRBV6-3
TGTGCCAGCAGCTCCAGGACAGGGGGACACGAGCAGTACTTC	CASSSRTGGHEQYF	TRBJ2-7	14	TRBD1	many	TRBV7-2
TGCAGTGCAGAAGGACAGGGCAGTTCACCCCTCCACTTT	CSAEGQGSSPLHF	TRBJ1-6	13	TRBD1	many	TRBV20-1
TGTGCCAGCAGTTACTCGTCAGGAGCCTACGAGCAGTACTTC	CASSYSSGAYEQYF	TRBJ2-7	14	NA	NA	TRBV6-5
TGTGCCAGCAAGCTATCAGCTACCTATGGAAACACCATATATTTT	CASKLSATYGNTIYF	TRBJ1-3	15	NA	many	TRBV12-3/TRBV12-4
TGTGCCAGCAGTTCCCCGGGGCGGGGGTCCTACGAGCAGTACTTC	CASSSPGRGSYEQYF	TRBJ2-7	15	TRBD2	many	TRBV12-3/TRBV12-4
TGTGCCAGCAGCTTACTTGGTTCGAGACAGGCGTCTTACGAGCAGTACTTC	CASSLLGSRQASYEQYF	TRBJ2-7	17	NA	many	TRBV11-3
TGTGCCAGCAGCTTACTCTCGCTCACTGAAGCTTTCTTT	CASSLLSLTEAFF	TRBJ1-1	13	NA	many	TRBV7-8
TGTGCCAGCACCTTACTAGGCTACGAGCAGTACTTC	CASTLLGYEQYF	TRBJ2-7	12	NA	many	TRBV6-5
TGTGCCAGCAGCTCTAGACAGGGCTGGAACACTGAAGCTTTCTTT	CASSSRQGWNTEAFF	TRBJ1-1	15	TRBD1	NA	TRBV7-8
TGTGCCAGCAGCGAAACGACAGGGGCCGAGCAGTACTTC	CASSETTGAEQYF	TRBJ2-7	13	TRBD1	NA	TRBV7-6
TGTGCCAGCAGAGAGCCGCGGGGGGACGGGGAGCTGTTTTTT	CASREPRGDGELFF	TRBJ2-2	14	TRBD2	many	TRBV12-3/TRBV12-4
TGTGCTAGTGGCCGGGACGTAAATGAAGCTTTCTTT	CASGRDVNEAFF	TRBJ1-1	12	NA	many	TRBV12-5
TGTGCCAGCAGTGAACGTCCTAGCGGGAAAGAGACCCAGTACTTC	CASSERPSGKETQYF	TRBJ2-5	15	TRBD2	many	TRBV6-1
TGTGCCAGCAGCTTAGTAGGCGGTTTAGGACGAGAAGGCTACACCTTC	CASSLVGGLGREGYTF	TRBJ1-2	16	NA	many	TRBV11-1